This T cell receptor (beta chain) originates from a study of PD-L1 blockade in urothelial cancer. Turning to the study itself: Between 0 and 3 prior chemotherapy regimens had been given to patients. Blood drawn 3 weeks (second dose) and 6 weeks after treatment start was analyzed.

Profiling relied on immunoSEQ multiplex PCR, and the TCRdb table lists in-frame clones only, not all of them. Found here are tens of thousands of clones, around 83% of them singletons; the top ten hold roughly 9.2%. General study findings and limits: Below-median pretreatment blood TCR clonality was a predictor of better survival.

Noted time point: pretreatment peripheral blood. Comments on this clone: Its target is not known.

Sequenced material: PBMCs, taken around atezolizumab (anti-PD-L1) treatment. This clonotype originated in a woman aged 65 to 85 with urothelial cancer.

The CDR3: CASSLTLRYNGTLKETQYF. The CDR3 region has the DNA TGTGCCAGCAGCCTTACCCTACGGTACAACGGGACTCTTAAAGAGACCCAGTACTTC. The rearrangement joins TRBV7-9 to TRBJ2-5; the D gene is possibly TRBD2 (6 bases). This CDR3 contains 19 residues. Trimming took off 5 bases at V and 3 bases at J, with 28 bases between the two ends. Looked up from germline, CDR1 is SEHNR and CDR2 is FQNEAQ (reference sequence).